These 7 T cell receptor beta chains originate from one sample sequenced in a study of CD4 T cells in relation to SARS-CoV-2 and coronaviruses. The antigens these receptors bind are not known. Method: immunoSEQ multiplex PCR; TCRdb's copy keeps in-frame clones and lacks some. The sample yields 25,000 to 30,000 clones, roughly 76% seen once. Before the COVID-19 pandemic, during about 2011-2019, CD4+ T cells were taken from unexposed donors. Isolation of CD4+ T cells took place after roughly nine days in culture. Sequencing was carried out using CD4+ T cells from PBMCs, cultured in vitro. These receptor sequences come from a human donor in good health.

The chain combines TRBV6-5 with TRBJ1-1; D might be TRBD1 (6 bases). Germline CDR1 MNHEY, CDR2 SVGAGI. The CDR3 length is 15 residues. V was clipped by 0 bases and J by 10 bases, with 18 bases between them. The CDR3 protein is CASSYSRTGPSSAFF. The DNA for the CDR3 is TGTGCCAGCAGTTACTCGCGAACAGGGCCCTCCTCAGCTTTCTTT.

The rearrangement links TRBV5-1 to TRBJ2-1; 10 bases are shared with TRBD2. The CDR3 consists of 15 residues. Germline CDR1 SGHRS, CDR2 YFSETQ. V was pared by 4 bases and J by 5 bases, with 6 bases of the junction left unmatched. In nucleotides, the CDR3 is TGCGCCAGCAGCCCCACTAGCGGGGAAGACAATGAGCAGTTCTTC. It specifies CASSPTSGEDNEQFF.

This clone turned up a few times. The CDR3 sequence: CASSLLAERVGELFF. In DNA form, the CDR3 reads TGCGCCAGCAGCTTGTTGGCGGAGCGCGTCGGGGAGCTGTTTTTT. The V and J genes are TRBV5-1 and TRBJ2-2, with D hard to call. The V gene's germline CDR1 is SGHRS and CDR2 YFSETQ. V gave up 1 base and J gave up 7 bases, with 14 bases separating them. The CDR3 runs to 15 residues.

The chain has TRBV20-1 and TRBJ1-2, with D unclear. Germline V lookup: CDR1 DFQATT, CDR2 SNEGSKA (reference sequence). The CDR3 length is 11 residues. V lost 6 bases and J 6 bases, leaving 11 bases between the germline ends. This CDR3 is CSAGSPDGYTF. The DNA of the CDR3 is TGCAGTGCCGGTAGTCCTGATGGCTACACCTTC.

The J gene is TRBJ2-3, the V gene TRBV6-2 or TRBV6-3; 10 bases align to TRBD2. In germline, CDR1 is MNHEY, CDR2 SVGEGT. V lost 3 bases and J lost 4; bases outside the gene matches: 10. The length of the CDR3 is 17 residues. DNA for the CDR3: TGTGCCAGCAGTTATGGTCAGCTAGCGGGAGCCGCAGATACGCAGTATTTT. The encoded protein is CASSYGQLAGAADTQYF.

This chain uses TRBV4-1 with TRBJ2-3; TRBD2 agrees at 9 bases. Trimming at V came to 3 bases and at J to 3 bases, leaving 10 bases not matched to a gene. CDR1 MGHRA and CDR2 YSYEKL come from the germline V gene. The CDR3 has 17 residues. CDR3 sequence: CASSQRGAGGGTDTQYF. The CDR3 DNA reads as TGCGCCAGCAGCCAGAGGGGAGCGGGGGGCGGGACAGATACGCAGTATTTT.

The gene calls are TRBV29-1 and TRBJ2-2; D is perhaps TRBD2 (5 bases). The CDR3 consists of 12 residues. Looked up from germline, CDR1 is SQVTM and CDR2 is ANQGSEA. V lost 4 bases to trimming and J lost 8 bases, with 11 bases between them. The CDR3 protein is CSVGLAAGELFF. CDR3 DNA sequence: TGCAGCGTTGGGCTAGCCGCTGGGGAGCTGTTTTTT.